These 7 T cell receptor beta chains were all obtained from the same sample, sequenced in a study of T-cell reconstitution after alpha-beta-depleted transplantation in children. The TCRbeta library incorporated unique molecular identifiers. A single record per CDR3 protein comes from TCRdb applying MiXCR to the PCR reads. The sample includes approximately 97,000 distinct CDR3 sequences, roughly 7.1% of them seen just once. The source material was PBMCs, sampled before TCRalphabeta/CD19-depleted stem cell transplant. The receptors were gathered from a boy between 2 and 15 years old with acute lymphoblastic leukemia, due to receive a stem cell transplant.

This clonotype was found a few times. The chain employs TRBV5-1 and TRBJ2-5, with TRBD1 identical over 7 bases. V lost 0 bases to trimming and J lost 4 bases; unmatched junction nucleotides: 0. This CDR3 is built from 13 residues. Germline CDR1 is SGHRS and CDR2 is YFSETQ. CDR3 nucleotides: TGCGCCAGCAGCTTGGGACAGGGAGAGACCCAGTACTTC. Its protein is CASSLGQGETQYF.

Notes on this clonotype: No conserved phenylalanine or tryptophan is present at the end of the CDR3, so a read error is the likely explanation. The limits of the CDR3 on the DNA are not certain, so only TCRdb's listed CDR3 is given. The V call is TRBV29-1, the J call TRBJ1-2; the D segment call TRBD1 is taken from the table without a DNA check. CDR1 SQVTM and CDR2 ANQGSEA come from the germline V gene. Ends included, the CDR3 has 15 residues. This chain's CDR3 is CSVRGLTGDTHGYTC.

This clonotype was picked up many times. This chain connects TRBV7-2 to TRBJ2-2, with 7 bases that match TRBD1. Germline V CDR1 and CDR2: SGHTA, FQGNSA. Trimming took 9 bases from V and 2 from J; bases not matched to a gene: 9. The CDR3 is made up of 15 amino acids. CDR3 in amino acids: CASLRGQYNTGELFF. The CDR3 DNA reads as TGTGCCAGTTTAAGGGGACAGTATAACACCGGGGAGCTGTTTTTT.

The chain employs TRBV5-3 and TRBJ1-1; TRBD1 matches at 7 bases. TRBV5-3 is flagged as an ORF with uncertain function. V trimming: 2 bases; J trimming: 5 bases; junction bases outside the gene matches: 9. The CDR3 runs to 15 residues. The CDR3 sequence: CARSFPDRLGTEAFF. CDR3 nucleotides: TGTGCCAGAAGCTTCCCGGACAGGTTGGGGACTGAAGCTTTCTTT.

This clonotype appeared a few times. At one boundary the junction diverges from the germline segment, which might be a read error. The CDR3 sequence is CASSLGPASSLTNELF. As DNA, the CDR3 is TGTGCCAGCAGCTTGGGCCCCGCGTCGTCCCTTACGAATGAGCTCTTC. This chain uses TRBV7-9 with TRBJ2-1; D uncertain. The CDR3 spans 16 residues. The germline CDR1 and CDR2 sequences are SEHNR and FQNEAQ (reference sequence).

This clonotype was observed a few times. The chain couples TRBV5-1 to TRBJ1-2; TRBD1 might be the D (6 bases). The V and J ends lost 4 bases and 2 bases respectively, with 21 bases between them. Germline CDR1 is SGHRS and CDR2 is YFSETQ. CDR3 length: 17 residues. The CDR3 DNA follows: TGCGCCAGCAGCCCCCTGTCGGCAGGGGTCGGGAACTATGGCTACACCTTC. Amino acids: CASSPLSAGVGNYGYTF.

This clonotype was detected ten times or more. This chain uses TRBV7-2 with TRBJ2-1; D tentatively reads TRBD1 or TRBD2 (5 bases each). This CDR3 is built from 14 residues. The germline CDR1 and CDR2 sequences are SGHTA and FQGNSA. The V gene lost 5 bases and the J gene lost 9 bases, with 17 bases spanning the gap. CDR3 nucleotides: TGTGCCAGCAGCAAAGGACATTCCGGAGGTGAGCAGTTCTTC. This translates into CASSKGHSGGEQFF. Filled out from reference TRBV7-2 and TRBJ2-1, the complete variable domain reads GAGVSQSPSNKVTEKGKDVELRCDPISGHTALYWYRQSLGQGLEFLIYFQGNSAPDKSGLPSDRFSAERTGGSVSTLTIQRTQQEDSAVYLCASSKGHSGGEQFFGPGTRLTVL.